This T cell receptor (beta chain) was sequenced for a study of T-cell reconstitution after alpha-beta-depleted transplantation in children. The TCRbeta library incorporated unique molecular identifiers. Using its own MiXCR run on the PCR reads, TCRdb lists one record per CDR3 protein. The data contain approximately 110,000 distinct CDR3 sequences, around a tenth of them singletons. Germline V gene lookup returns CDR1 SGHAT and CDR2 FQNNGV. Deletions cut 3 bases from V and 2 bases from J, with 8 bases between. This CDR3 has 13 amino acids. Study-wide results and limits: T-cell counts and diversity were attributed mostly to newly produced T cells one year after transplant. Roughly two months post-transplant, alpha-beta T cells reportedly originated from several hundred graft clones that had expanded.

The table lists this clonotype with a few counts. Its target is unknown. V and J are TRBV11-2 and TRBJ2-7; the D is unclear. The TCR originated in a boy between 2 and 10 years old with acute lymphoblastic leukemia, due to receive a stem cell transplant. The specimen was PBMCs, collected before TCRalphabeta/CD19-depleted stem cell transplant. The CDR3 DNA reads TGTGCCAGCAGCTTCGGCTTCACCTACGAGCAGTACTTC. Its translation is CASSFGFTYEQYF.